The entry that follows covers one TCR beta chain sequence. The antigen this receptor binds is unknown. There are no base qualities to consult, and no much larger clone falls within one base. The data were obtained in a study of shared clonotypes between healthy human individuals (dated by TCRdb to the early 2020s). Regarding the complete study: The cohort included three men and a couple of women between 18 and 49 years of age. For each donor, CD4 naive and CD4 memory were each given three plates, CD8 naive was given two plates, and CD8 memory was given one plate. The study deeply sequenced blood TCR repertoires of about five healthy adults to estimate repertoire size and the extent of clonotype sharing between individuals. To increase sequencing depth and limit assay-specific biases, different laboratories used diverse techniques to prepare libraries and sequence TCR repertoires. Between about 0.85 and 9.5 billion PBMCs per donor were obtained by leukapheresis.

V is reduced by 5 bases and J by 5 bases, leaving a spacing of 9 bases between them. The CDR3, cysteine through phenylalanine, is 12 amino acids long. CDR3 DNA is the only sequence kept; it has 36 bases, read in frame from the first base. Based on the germline V gene, the CDR1 and CDR2 sequences are SGHAT and FQNNGV. The paper's findings and limits, for the study overall: Compared with non-shared clonotypes, clonotypes shared by all four sorted-subset donors had higher generation probabilities. Naive subsets generally had larger estimated clonotype richness than memory subsets. Incomplete sequencing was indicated by rarefaction of sorted-subset datasets, despite the large sequencing depth. Across four donors, approximately 5% of naive CD4, approximately 3.6% of naive CD8, about 2% of memory CD4, and roughly 0.4% of memory CD8 clonotypes were shared. The small number of donors limited the genetic and exposure-history diversity represented. Only blood was sampled, and tissue TCR repertoires likely differ from those in blood. Based on pairwise subsampling, the degree of clonotype sharing among donors was expected to be affected by sequencing depth.

Using the deep immunoSEQ assay, TCR CDR3 regions were amplified from genomic DNA by multiplex PCR. For each cell subset, the extracted genomic DNA was distributed evenly across all wells of several immunoSEQ 96-well plates, and each plate served as one replicate. For sorted subsets, 150 to 250 ng genomic DNA, equal to about 30,000 T cell genomes, was loaded into each replicate PCR. Purified libraries were quantified with a Qubit 3.0 fluorometer, sized on a Bioanalyzer 2100, and re-quantified with the KAPA Library Quantification kit. A separate single-read 150-cycle Illumina NextSeq 550 flow cell was used to sequence each immunoSEQ 96-well plate. As for the original processing: Because only junctional sequences without quality scores were contained in the immunoSEQ output, filtering matching that applied to full-length reads could not be performed. Sequences were annotated with PyIR, a Python wrapper for IgBLAST v1.9, and V/J genes and CDR3 were assigned using IMGT germline references. Reads with weak V/J assignments (E-value above 1e-6), missing CDR3, stop codons, out-of-frame junctions, or ambiguous translated residues were removed. V3J clonotypes were defined as sequences sharing the same inferred V gene, J gene, and CDR3 amino acid sequence. The percentage overlap between two repertoires was calculated by dividing the number of shared unique clonotypes by the size of the smaller repertoire. Richness of each repertoire was evaluated using RTK rarefaction, the Chao1 estimator, and Recon v2.1 estimates of unobserved clonotypes. OLGA was used to compute generation probabilities for all TCRbeta clonotypes that the gDNA method yielded from a handful of donors. TCRdb stores this immuneACCESS table with in-frame sequences only. Part of the clones is absent; in the studies checked, under half of the shortfall reflects unresolved V genes, and no reason is known for the rest. V and J calls and clone size come straight from that table; D and trimming were deduced from the DNA. The sample table shows around 610,000 clones, and around 96% are seen once. Less than 0.13% of the sample is taken by the ten largest.

CD8 naive samples consisted of CD45RO-negative cells that were positively selected for CCR7, yielding a CD45RA+CCR7+ population without TemRA cells. The donors were healthy, HIV-negative adults with no recently reported acute infections or vaccinations. Every donor was a Caucasian adult residing in Nashville, Tennessee, USA. After blood collection by leukapheresis, PBMCs were isolated using Ficoll-Histopaque density gradient centrifugation and then cryopreserved in the vapor phase of liquid nitrogen. Analytical flow cytometry was used to check the purity and quantity of each magnetically sorted T cell population. Genomic DNA was isolated from each sorted fraction and quantified by UV absorbance on a Nanodrop 2000c.

The chain was built from TRBV11-2 and TRBJ2-5, and the D gene may be TRBD1, 5 bases matching. The source of this sequence is a young woman in good health. What was sequenced was naive CD8+ T cells sorted from blood. Explained via the paper, the cell subset or site label denotes: CD45RA+CCR7+. DNA sequence: TGTGCCAGCAGCGCCGACAGTGAGACCCAGTACTTC. Translation gives CASSADSETQYF.